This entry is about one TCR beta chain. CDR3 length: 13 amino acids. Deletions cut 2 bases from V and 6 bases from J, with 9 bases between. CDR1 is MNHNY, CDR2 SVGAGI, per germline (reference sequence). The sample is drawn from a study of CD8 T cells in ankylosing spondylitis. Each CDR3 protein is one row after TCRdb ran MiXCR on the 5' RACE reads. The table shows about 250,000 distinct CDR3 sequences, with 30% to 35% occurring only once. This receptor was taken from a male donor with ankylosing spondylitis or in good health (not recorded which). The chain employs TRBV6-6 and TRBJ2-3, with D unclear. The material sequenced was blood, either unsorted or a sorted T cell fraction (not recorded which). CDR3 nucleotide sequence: TGTGCCAGCAGTTACGCAACTTGGGATACGCAGTATTTT. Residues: CASSYATWDTQYF.